These T cell receptor beta chains were read from a single sample in a study of blood T cell repertoires in COVID-19. The method was immunoSEQ multiplex PCR; TCRdb's version includes in-frame clones alone and lacks a portion of them. The table lists 60,000 to 70,000 clones, approximately 85% of them singletons. The material sequenced was peripheral blood. The receptors here all came from a man aged 50 to 60 with acute or convalescent COVID-19. CDR3s include the opening cysteine and the closing phenylalanine or tryptophan. The D gene is left open where the match is weak. Some rows mark clone size as missing; the rest say once, few, many or name a class of expanded clone.

CASSFKGQGSYEQYF	TGTGCCAGCAGTTTCAAGGGGCAGGGGTCCTACGAGCAGTACTTC	TRBJ2-7	-	-	TRBV28
CASGLRGMGNTEAFF	TGTGCCAGCGGTCTCAGGGGAATGGGGAACACTGAAGCTTTCTTT	TRBJ1-1	-	-	TRBV2
CASSHFRVPGAVYEQYF	TGTGCCAGCAGCCATTTTCGAGTCCCGGGAGCGGTCTACGAGCAGTACTTC	TRBJ2-7	-	-	TRBV11-2
CATSNDVSGVADTQYF	TGTGCCACCAGCAACGATGTTAGCGGGGTCGCAGATACGCAGTATTTT	TRBJ2-3	TRBD2	few	TRBV15
CASSPWASGHSYEQYF	TGTGCCAGTAGTCCTTGGGCTAGCGGTCACTCCTACGAGCAGTACTTC	TRBJ2-7	TRBD2	-	TRBV19
CASSYSSSSNTEAFF	TGTGCCAGCAGTTACTCGAGTAGTTCGAACACTGAAGCTTTCTTT	TRBJ1-1	-	-	TRBV6-5
CASSFPGNTEAFF	TGTGCCAGCTCATTTCCAGGGAACACTGAAGCTTTCTTT	TRBJ1-1	-	few	TRBV18
CASGPSGGTGEQYF	TGCGCCAGCGGACCCTCAGGGGGGACGGGCGAGCAGTACTTC	TRBJ2-7	-	-	TRBV10-1
CASSMDGGQETQYF	TGTGCCAGCAGTATGGACGGGGGACAAGAGACCCAGTACTTC	TRBJ2-5	-	-	TRBV9
CASSQGAARGRNTEAFF	TGCGCCAGCAGCCAAGGAGCGGCTCGGGGTAGGAACACTGAAGCTTTCTTT	TRBJ1-1	-	-	TRBV4-1
CAAAPDNQPQHF	TGTGCCGCCGCCCCAGACAATCAGCCCCAGCATTTT	TRBJ1-5	-	-	TRBV10-3
CASSQDYGLAGDEQFF	TGCGCCAGCAGCCAAGATTACGGACTAGCGGGGGATGAGCAGTTCTTC	TRBJ2-1	TRBD2	-	TRBV4-1
CASSTAGGYYEQYF	TGTGCCAGCAGCACCGCCGGGGGTTACTACGAGCAGTACTTC	TRBJ2-7	-	-	TRBV11-2
CASSEYPGQDYGYTF	TGTGCCAGCAGCGAGTATCCGGGACAGGACTATGGCTACACCTTC	TRBJ1-2	TRBD1	-	TRBV5-5
CASSVGPNQETQYF	TGTGCCAGCAGCGTAGGTCCTAACCAAGAGACCCAGTACTTC	TRBJ2-5	-	-	TRBV9
CATSDPGDSQETQYF	TGTGCCACCAGTGACCCCGGGGACAGCCAAGAGACCCAGTACTTC	TRBJ2-5	TRBD1	once	TRBV24-1
CASSQDREGNQETQYF	TGTGCCAGCAGCCAAGATCGGGAAGGGAACCAAGAGACCCAGTACTTC	TRBJ2-5	-	-	TRBV4-2
CAWSGGREGQPQHF	TGTGCCTGGAGCGGAGGAAGGGAGGGACAGCCCCAGCATTTT	TRBJ1-5	-	-	TRBV30
CASSLVWGQPNYGYTF	TGCGCCAGCAGCTTGGTTTGGGGACAGCCTAACTATGGCTACACCTTC	TRBJ1-2	TRBD1	-	TRBV5-1
CASSLSGGYYGYTF	TGTGCCAGCAGTTTATCAGGGGGCTACTATGGCTACACCTTC	TRBJ1-2	TRBD1	-	TRBV28
CASSSSGGADTQYF	TGCGCCAGCAGCTCTTCAGGGGGCGCAGATACGCAGTATTTT	TRBJ2-3	TRBD1	-	TRBV5-1
CASTNTRGRGTEAFF	TGTGCCAGCACCAATACCAGGGGAAGGGGCACTGAAGCTTTCTTT	TRBJ1-1	-	-	TRBV6-4
CSARVGQLQYF	TGCAGTGCTAGAGTGGGACAGCTCCAGTACTTC	TRBJ2-7	TRBD1	-	TRBV20-1
CASSKPTGGPEDTQYF	TGTGCCAGCAGTAAGCCCACAGGGGGCCCGGAAGATACGCAGTATTTT	TRBJ2-3	TRBD1	-	TRBV6-2/TRBV6-3
CASSPRDRVRNTIYF	TGTGCCAGCAGCCCCAGGGACAGGGTGCGAAACACCATATATTTT	TRBJ1-3	TRBD1	-	TRBV6-5
CASRNDPGNEQFF	TGTGCCAGCAGGAACGACCCAGGGAATGAGCAGTTCTTC	TRBJ2-1	-	few	TRBV2
CASSWTVDQPQHF	TGTGCCAGCAGTTGGACAGTTGATCAGCCCCAGCATTTT	TRBJ1-5	-	few	TRBV27